Below are 15 T cell receptor beta chains sequenced from a single sample in a study of early T cells in non-severe SARS-CoV-2 infection. In TCRdb, the 5' RACE reads were re-called with MiXCR into one record per CDR3 protein. The sample holds about 42,000 distinct CDR3 sequences, roughly 6.6% seen once. Material: whole blood. The receptors were gathered from an adult who was a healthcare worker with PCR-confirmed SARS-CoV-2 infection or an uninfected control (not recorded which).

This clonotype came up a few times. V is TRBV16 and J is TRBJ2-7, with D possibly being TRBD1 or TRBD2 (7 bases each). Germline CDR1 KGHSY, CDR2 FQNENV. This CDR3 comprises 14 residues. The V end lost 6 bases, the J end lost 4 bases, and 16 bases lay between the germline ends. The CDR3 loop is CASSLGGGAYEQYF. In nucleotides, the CDR3 is TGTGCCAGCAGTCTGGGAGGGGGCGCGTACGAGCAGTACTTC. Drawing the rest from reference TRBV16 and TRBJ2-7, the complete variable domain is GEEVAQTPKHLVRGEGQKAKLYCAPIKGHSYVFWYQQVLKNEFKFLISFQNENVFDETGMPKERFSAKCLPNSPCSLEIQATKLEDSAVYFCASSLGGGAYEQYFGPGTRLTVT.

This clonotype was observed many times. This chain uses TRBV20-1 with TRBJ1-4; D not resolved. V was trimmed by 0 bases and J by 3 bases, leaving 17 bases between them. This CDR3 region has 17 residues. Germline values: CDR1 DFQATT, CDR2 SNEGSKA (reference sequence). The CDR3 is CSARDGLPKIANEKLFF. DNA for the CDR3: TGCAGTGCTAGAGACGGGTTACCTAAGATAGCTAATGAAAAACTGTTTTTT.

The chain couples TRBV2 to TRBJ2-3; D tentatively fits TRBD1 or TRBD2 (5 bases each). V lost 6 bases to trimming and J lost 9 bases, with 13 bases between them. This CDR3 has 12 residues. Germline assignment: CDR1 SNHLY and CDR2 FYNNEI. CDR3 DNA sequence: TGTGCCAGCAGGGGGGACCCACCAACGCAGTATTTT. Translating it yields CASRGDPPTQYF.

This chain connects TRBV10-3 to TRBJ2-7; no clear D. CDR1 is ENHRY, CDR2 SYGVKD, per germline. The V end lost 3 bases, the J end lost 2 bases, and 5 bases lay between the germline ends. This CDR3 is 12 amino acids long. The CDR3 region is CAISDSAYEQYF. DNA for the CDR3: TGTGCCATCAGTGACAGCGCCTACGAGCAGTACTTC.

This clonotype was recorded many times. V gene TRBV14 combines with J gene TRBJ2-6, with TRBD1 matching over 7 bases. This CDR3 has 18 amino acids. CDR1 is SGHDN, CDR2 FVKESK, per germline. Trimming removed 3 bases from V and 0 bases from J; junction bases left unmatched: 8. As DNA, the CDR3 is TGTGCCAGCAGCCATACGATTGGGACAGCCTCTGGGGCCAACGTCCTGACTTTC. The encoded protein is CASSHTIGTASGANVLTF.

This clonotype was recorded at least ten times. The gene calls are TRBV20-1 and TRBJ1-3, with D perhaps TRBD1 (5 bases). This CDR3 is built from 15 residues. The germline V gene encodes CDR1 DFQATT and CDR2 SNEGSKA (reference sequence). Trimming pared 3 bases from V and 1 base from J, leaving 13 bases between. This CDR3 is CSARGPGTSGNTIYF. CDR3 in DNA: TGCAGTGCTAGGGGGCCTGGGACGTCTGGAAACACCATATATTTT.

This clonotype turned up a few times. The V call is TRBV10-3, the J call TRBJ2-7; 9 bases match TRBD1. This CDR3 has 15 amino acids. Germline CDR1 is ENHRY and CDR2 is SYGVKD. The trim removed 2 bases at V and 1 base at J, leaving 3 bases unmatched. CDR3 DNA sequence: TGTGCCATCAGTGAGACAGGGGGCGCATCCTACGAGCAGTACTTC. Translating it yields CAISETGGASYEQYF.

This clonotype has more than one count but fewer than ten. This rearrangement joins TRBV20-1 to TRBJ2-3, with D tentatively TRBD2 (6 bases). This CDR3 is built from 14 residues. Germline CDR1 is DFQATT and CDR2 is SNEGSKA (reference sequence). Trimming stripped 6 bases from V and 1 base from J, with 14 bases between. The CDR3 DNA sequence: TGCAGTGCCCAGGAGGGGTTCCGCACAGATACGCAGTATTTT. Protein sequence: CSAQEGFRTDTQYF.

This clonotype has a count of ten or more. This sequence joins TRBV20-1 and TRBJ2-3; TRBD1 is a possible D gene (6 bases). This CDR3 is 14 amino acids long. V dropped 3 bases and J dropped 0 bases, with 10 bases sitting between them. CDR1 and CDR2 (germline): DFQATT, SNEGSKA (reference sequence). The chain's CDR3 is CSASRGASTDTQYF. CDR3 bases: TGCAGTGCTAGCAGGGGCGCTAGCACAGATACGCAGTATTTT.

This clonotype was observed many times. The rearrangement links TRBV6-6 to TRBJ2-5; 8 bases are shared with TRBD1. Germline trimming cut 0 bases from V and 3 bases from J; bases unmatched to any gene: 6. The CDR3 extends over 16 amino acids. Germline V gives CDR1 MNHNY, CDR2 SVGAGI (reference sequence). The CDR3 DNA is TGTGCCAGCAGTTACTCGCCGGACAGGGTTGAAGAGACCCAGTACTTC. It specifies CASSYSPDRVEETQYF.

The rearrangement links TRBV12-3 or TRBV12-4 to TRBJ2-1; 7 positions agree with TRBD2. The CDR3 totals 13 residues. The trim removed 7 bases at V and 7 bases at J, leaving 7 bases unmatched. The CDR3 DNA sequence: TGTGCCAGCATTCTCGGGGGGAGTAATGAGCAGTTCTTC. This sequence encodes CASILGGSNEQFF.

The chain combines TRBV20-1 with TRBJ2-1; 12 nucleotides match TRBD2. Germline CDR1 reads DFQATT; CDR2 reads SNEGSKA (reference sequence). Germline trimming cut 2 bases from V and 2 bases from J; bases unmatched to any gene: 4. The CDR3 runs to 16 residues. This CDR3 reads CSARRLAGETYNEQFF. The CDR3 DNA follows: TGCAGTGCTAGAAGACTAGCGGGGGAAACCTACAATGAGCAGTTCTTC.

The chain carries TRBV3-1 and TRBJ2-1; D unresolved. The CDR3 covers 11 residues. Deletions cut 6 bases from V and 10 bases from J, with 10 bases between. CDR1 is LGHDT and CDR2 is YNNKEL in the germline V gene (reference sequence). The CDR3, as DNA: TGTGCCAGCAGGAACAAAGGGGAGCAGTTCTTC. Its translation: CASRNKGEQFF.

This clonotype has a handful of counts. This chain joins TRBV19 and TRBJ1-5, with D unclear. Trimming shortened V by 5 bases and J by 6 bases, and 20 bases separated the two germline ends. Germline values: CDR1 LNHDA, CDR2 SQIVND (reference sequence). The CDR3 covers 16 residues. CDR3 nucleotides: TGTGCCAGTAGTGCCCTCGCAGGAGCTTTCGGTCAGCCCCAGCATTTT. Amino acid sequence: CASSALAGAFGQPQHF.

The chain employs TRBV20-1 and TRBJ2-3, with 12 bases fitting TRBD2. V gave up 5 bases and J gave up 3 bases; unmatched junction bases: 6. Looked up from germline, CDR1 is DFQATT and CDR2 is SNEGSKA (reference sequence). CDR3 length equals 15 residues. CDR3 nucleotides: TGCAGTGCTCGACGGACTAGCGGGGTAACAGATACGCAGTATTTT. The encoded protein is CSARRTSGVTDTQYF.